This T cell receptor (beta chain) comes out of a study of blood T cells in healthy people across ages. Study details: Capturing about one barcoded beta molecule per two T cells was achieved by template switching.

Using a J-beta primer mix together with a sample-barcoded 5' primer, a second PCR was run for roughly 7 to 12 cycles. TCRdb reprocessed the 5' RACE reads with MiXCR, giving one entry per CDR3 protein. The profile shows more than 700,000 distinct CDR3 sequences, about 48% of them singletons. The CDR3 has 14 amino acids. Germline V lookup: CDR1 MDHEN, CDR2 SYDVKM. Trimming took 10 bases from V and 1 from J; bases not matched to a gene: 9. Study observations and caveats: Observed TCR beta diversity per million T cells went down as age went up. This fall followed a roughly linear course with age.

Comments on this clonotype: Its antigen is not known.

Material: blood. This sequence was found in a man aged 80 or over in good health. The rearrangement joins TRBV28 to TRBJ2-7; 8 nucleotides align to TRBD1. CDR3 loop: CAIQRDRRSYEQYF. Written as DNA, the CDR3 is TGTGCCATCCAAAGGGACAGGCGATCCTACGAGCAGTACTTC.